This T cell receptor (beta chain) was identified during a study of prognosis after radiotherapy for stage I lung cancer. For the study at large: Stage I lung tumors that were newly diagnosed and primary were found in around 13 patients, while about 5 patients had oligometastatic NSCLC after surgical resection of the primary tumor. Distant metastasis occurred in several patients at a median of approximately 7 months after radiotherapy, while roughly 14 showed no significant progression.

Notes on this clonotype: Antigen unknown.

The genomic DNA TCR beta CDR3 region underwent two rounds of multiplex PCR. Specific primers for each TRBV and TRBJ gene were what first-round PCR used. From the multiplex PCR reads, TCRdb called clonotypes with MiXCR, one entry per CDR3 protein. The sample consists of about 32,000 distinct CDR3 sequences, around 43% of them appearing once. Study-wide results and limits: Patients with and without metastases reportedly differed in TRBV and TRBJ gene usage frequencies. Among expanded TCR clones, tumor specificity was not determined.

J lost 5 bases, V lost 7 bases, and 14 bases had no gene match. The germline gives CDR1 MNHEY, CDR2 SVGEGT. The length of the CDR3 is 15 residues. The sample was PBMCs, taken before or after stereotactic body radiation therapy (not recorded which). The sequence was collected from a donor at least 50 years old with non-small cell lung cancer. The V gene is TRBV6-2 or TRBV6-3, the J gene TRBJ2-7; 7 bases are a match to TRBD1. CDR3 residues: CASISRRQGLHEQYF. CDR3 nucleotides: TGTGCCAGCATTTCGCGCCGACAGGGTCTTCACGAGCAGTACTTC.